This T cell receptor beta chain was sequenced in a study of blood T cell repertoires in COVID-19. Study details: Donors in the United States, Italy and Spain gave samples during acute or convalescent COVID-19.

The table came from immunoSEQ multiplex PCR; TCRdb's copy has only in-frame clones and leaves some out. The repertoire holds about 250,000 clones, with around 88% as singletons. Participants were aged about 18 to 100 years from around 26 US areas. Before being deemed recovered, Cohort 3 donors had two negative PCRs, clearance, or symptom resolution. The sequencing input was PBMCs or T cells enriched from blood (not recorded which). The source of this sequence is a man between 35 and 55 years old who had recovered from COVID-19.

The CDR3 region is CASSLFNGGQGAVYTF. The CDR3 DNA sequence: TGTGCCAGCAGTTTATTCAACGGGGGACAGGGGGCGGTCTACACCTTC. The chain joins TRBV28 to TRBJ1-2; 12 nucleotides align to TRBD1. The CDR3 sequence is 16 residues long. Germline V gives CDR1 MDHEN, CDR2 SYDVKM. Germline trimming cut 1 base from V and 10 bases from J; bases unmatched to any gene: 10.